A single sample is the source of the 30 T cell receptor beta chains below, sequenced in a study of a mutant IDH1 vaccine in newly diagnosed glioma. Libraries were prepared by immunoSEQ multiplex PCR; TCRdb keeps only in-frame clonotypes and omits some of them. Here the sample spans some 62,000 clones, over 80% being singletons. Their antigens remain unidentified. Time point in this sample: week 47, end of study. The content of each vaccine dose was 300 ug of mutant IDH1 20-mer peptide, and topical imiquimod accompanied it. The specimen comprised PBMCs, sampled from a glioma patient whose treatment included an IDH1 peptide vaccine. These receptors came from a young man with glioma.

The chain couples TRBV12-5 to TRBJ1-5, with TRBD1 matching 7 bases. J was trimmed by 6 bases and V by 5 bases; bases with no gene match: 7. In germline, CDR1 is LGHNT, CDR2 FRNRAP. The CDR3 length is 14 residues. The CDR3 spells CASGPDRVRQPQHF. As DNA, the CDR3 is TGTGCTAGTGGTCCTGACAGGGTACGTCAGCCCCAGCATTTT.

The chain is built from TRBV5-1 and TRBJ2-5; D tentatively fits TRBD1 or TRBD2 (6 bases each). This CDR3 contains 15 residues. With 0 bases removed from V and 5 bases from J, the gap between germline ends came to 14 bases. Germline V CDR1 and CDR2: SGHRS, YFSETQ. The CDR3 DNA follows: TGCGCCAGCAGCTTGGTAGCAGGGGCGGGGGAGACCCAGTACTTC. Amino acids: CASSLVAGAGETQYF.

V is TRBV25-1 and J is TRBJ1-1; 9 nucleotides match TRBD1. This CDR3 contains 17 residues. The V and J ends lost 5 bases and 7 bases, in that order; junction bases with no gene match: 17. Germline CDR1 MGHDK, CDR2 SYGVNS. In DNA form, the CDR3 reads TGTGCCAGCAGTTCCCTCCGGACAGGGGACCTGAGGGGTGAAGCTTTCTTT. Translated, it gives CASSSLRTGDLRGEAFF.

In regard to this clone: Distinct nucleotide sequences in the sample also encode this CDR3. The V and J genes are TRBV5-1 and TRBJ1-1; D may be TRBD1 (6 bases). The CDR3 loop spans 16 amino acids. V shed 4 bases and J shed 4 bases, with 20 bases lying between them. Germline V CDR1 and CDR2: SGHRS, YFSETQ. The CDR3 nucleotides read TGCGCCAGCAGCCCCCGATTCGGAGAGGGGGGCACTGAAGCTTTCTTT. This gives the protein CASSPRFGEGGTEAFF.

V and J are TRBV7-2 and TRBJ1-4; D unresolved. The germline V gene has CDR1 SGHTA and CDR2 FQGNSA. This CDR3 comprises 14 residues. The V end was cut by 3 bases, the J end by 2 bases, with 7 bases between. This chain's CDR3 is CASSLWETNEKLFF. CDR3 DNA: TGTGCCAGCAGCTTGTGGGAGACTAATGAAAAACTGTTTTTT.

The DNA for the CDR3 is TGCGCCAGCAGCTTGGCGCCGGGACGGCAAGAGACCCAGTACTTC. This codes for CASSLAPGRQETQYF. The gene calls are TRBV5-1 and TRBJ2-5, with D perhaps assigned TRBD1 or TRBD2 (5 bases each). CDR1 is SGHRS and CDR2 is YFSETQ in the germline V gene. V was cut by 0 bases and J by 2 bases, with 11 bases left in between. CDR3 length: 15 amino acids.

This clone was picked up a small number of times. The chain recombines TRBV6-4 with TRBJ2-2, with TRBD1 matching 9 bases. The junction had 0 bases not matched to a gene; V was cut back by 0 bases and J by 4 bases. This CDR3 is 15 amino acids long. CDR1 is MRHNA, CDR2 SNTAGT, per germline. DNA for the CDR3: TGTGCCAGCAGTGACTCGACAGGGGGCACCGGGGAGCTGTTTTTT. Its protein product is CASSDSTGGTGELFF.

The CDR3 spells CASSVWVTGELFF. For the CDR3, the DNA is TGTGCCAGCAGCGTTTGGGTTACCGGGGAGCTGTTTTTT. The rearrangement uses TRBV9 and TRBJ2-2; no definite D call. In germline, CDR1 is SGDLS, CDR2 YYNGEE. V lost 2 bases to trimming and J lost 5 bases, with 7 bases between them. The CDR3 is made up of 13 amino acids.

The V and J genes are TRBV2 and TRBJ1-6; tentative D call: TRBD1 (6 bases). V was cut by 8 bases and J by 10 bases, with 15 bases left in between. CDR3 length: 13 residues. Germline V CDR1 and CDR2: SNHLY, FYNNEI. The DNA of the CDR3 is TGTGCCAGCGCTGACAGGCAACGGTCACCCCTCCACTTT. This gives the protein CASADRQRSPLHF.

The chain combines TRBV10-3 with TRBJ2-1; 10 bases fit TRBD2. This CDR3 contains 16 residues. The trim removed 4 bases at V and 6 bases at J, leaving 9 bases unmatched. CDR1 and CDR2 (germline): ENHRY, SYGVKD. In nucleotides, the CDR3 is TGTGCCATCAGTGGTAGCCTAGCGGGGGAAGGCAATGAGCAGTTCTTC. Translated, it gives CAISGSLAGEGNEQFF.

CDR3 in DNA: TGTGCCAGCAGCCCGGGACTAGCGGTCTACGAGCAGTACTTC. Translating it yields CASSPGLAVYEQYF. The chain combines TRBV5-6 with TRBJ2-7; 11 bases are a match to TRBD2. Looked up from germline, CDR1 is SGHDT and CDR2 is YYEEEE. This CDR3 is 14 amino acids long. J was trimmed by 3 bases and V by 4 bases; bases with no gene match: 3.

Only a few counts were recorded for this clone. CDR3 DNA sequence: TGTGCCTGGAGTCGAGACAGAGTAAATGGCTACACCTTC. Translating it yields CAWSRDRVNGYTF. The chain couples TRBV30 to TRBJ1-2; perhaps TRBD1 as D (5 bases). The CDR3 is made up of 13 amino acids. The germline CDR1 and CDR2 sequences are GTSNPN and SVGIG (reference sequence). The V gene lost 2 bases and the J gene lost 6 bases, with 13 bases spanning the gap.

The rearrangement links TRBV14 to TRBJ2-1; 12 nucleotides line up with TRBD2. With V trimmed by 0 bases and J by 7 bases, 4 bases remained unmatched. The CDR3 loop spans 16 amino acids. Per germline, CDR1 SGHDN and CDR2 FVKESK. As DNA, the CDR3 is TGTGCCAGCAGCCAAGAACTAGCGGGGGGCAGTAATGAGCAGTTCTTC. Translation gives CASSQELAGGSNEQFF.

The J gene is TRBJ1-6, the V gene TRBV19; D remains unclear. The V end lost 1 base, the J end lost 11 bases, and 9 bases lay between the germline ends. The CDR3 extends over 13 amino acids. Germline CDR1 is LNHDA and CDR2 is SQIVND (reference sequence). CDR3 amino acids: CASSIVSAPPLHF. As DNA, the CDR3 is TGTGCCAGTAGTATAGTAAGTGCGCCACCCCTCCACTTT.

This clone was recorded once. Since the CDR3 does not end with the conserved phenylalanine or tryptophan, this likely comes from a read error. CDR3 sequence reads: CASSYGEKLFL. The CDR3 region has the DNA TGTGCCAGCAGTTACGGTGAAAAACTGTTTCTT. The V and J genes are TRBV6-5 and TRBJ1-4; unclear D gene. The CDR3 consists of 11 residues. Trimming pared 2 bases from V and 7 bases from J, leaving 2 bases between. CDR1 and CDR2 from the germline V gene are MNHEY and SVGAGI.

This chain links TRBV11-2 with TRBJ1-3; a weak D match, TRBD1 (5 bases). V dropped 2 bases and J dropped 4 bases, with 12 bases sitting between them. Germline lookup yields CDR1 SGHAT and CDR2 FQNNGV. This CDR3 is built from 15 residues. The CDR3, as DNA: TGTGCCAGCAGCTTACAGGGTTCTTCAGGAAACACCATATATTTT. This sequence encodes CASSLQGSSGNTIYF. The whole variable domain, remainder taken from reference TRBV11-2 and TRBJ1-3, is EAGVAQSPRYKIIEKRQSVAFWCNPISGHATLYWYQQILGQGPKLLIQFQNNGVVDDSQLPKDRFSAERLKGVDSTLKIQPAKLEDSAVYLCASSLQGSSGNTIYFGEGSWLTVV.

The chain carries TRBV15 and TRBJ1-6; tentatively, D is TRBD1 (6 bases). The CDR3 is 14 amino acids. Per germline, CDR1 LNHNV and CDR2 YYDKDF (reference sequence). V shed 5 bases and J shed 6 bases, with 11 bases lying between them. CDR3 in amino acids: CATSEGHTNSPLHF. DNA for the CDR3: TGTGCCACCAGCGAGGGACACACTAATTCACCCCTCCACTTT. Using reference TRBV15 and TRBJ1-6 for the parts outside the CDR3, the full variable domain is DAMVIQNPRYQVTQFGKPVTLSCSQTLNHNVMYWYQQKSSQAPKLLFHYYDKDFNNEADTPDNFQSRRPNTSFCFLDIRSPGLGDTAMYLCATSEGHTNSPLHFGNGTRLTVT.

This clone turned up a few times. This chain uses TRBV28 with TRBJ1-1; a weak D match, TRBD1 (6 bases). Germline V gene lookup returns CDR1 MDHEN and CDR2 SYDVKM. There are 14 residues in the CDR3. V shed 11 bases and J shed 1 base, with 17 bases lying between them. The CDR3, as DNA: TGTGCCCTTCGGGGGCGGAGAAGGAACACTGAAGCTTTCTTT. Translation: CALRGRRRNTEAFF.

This chain links TRBV29-1 with TRBJ2-7, with D maybe TRBD2 (6 bases). CDR1 and CDR2 from the germline V gene are SQVTM and ANQGSEA. The CDR3 is 14 amino acids. V lost 7 bases, J lost 4 bases, and 20 bases lay in between. This CDR3 is CSASPGDFKYEQYF. The CDR3 region has the DNA TGCAGCGCCAGTCCCGGGGACTTCAAATACGAGCAGTACTTC.

The chain recombines TRBV5-1 with TRBJ1-6, with 8 bases aligning to TRBD1. V lost 3 bases to trimming and J lost 9 bases; unmatched junction nucleotides: 8. Germline CDR1 and CDR2: SGHRS and YFSETQ. This CDR3 has 15 residues. CDR3 protein: CASSYLGQAGSPLHF. The CDR3 DNA follows: TGCGCCAGCAGCTACTTGGGACAGGCGGGTTCACCCCTCCACTTT.

This clone was observed a few times. The V call is TRBV30, the J call TRBJ1-5, with 7 bases matching TRBD1. J lost 6 bases, V lost 1 base, and 3 bases had no gene match. Germline V gene data show CDR1 as GTSNPN and CDR2 as SVGIG (reference sequence). This CDR3 spans 13 amino acids. CDR3 in amino acids: CAWSGGGTQPQHF. The CDR3 nucleotides are TGTGCCTGGAGTGGAGGGGGCACTCAGCCCCAGCATTTT.

V gene TRBV4-2 combines with J gene TRBJ1-1; TRBD1 is a possible D gene (6 bases). The CDR3 covers 12 residues. V shed 3 bases and J shed 11 bases, with 13 bases lying between them. The germline V gene encodes CDR1 LGHNA and CDR2 YNFKEQ. The DNA for the CDR3 is TGTGCCAGCAGCCAGTTAAACAGGGCCGCTTTCTTT. It codes for CASSQLNRAAFF.

The chain combines TRBV2 with TRBJ2-2; TRBD2 matches at 9 bases. J gave up 5 bases and V 3 bases, and 7 bases lay outside the gene matches. The CDR3 is 16 residues long. Germline values: CDR1 SNHLY, CDR2 FYNNEI. The CDR3 DNA reads as TGTGCCAGCAGTGATCGAAAGCGGGGGGATACCGGGGAGCTGTTTTTT. As protein: CASSDRKRGDTGELFF.

The DNA of the CDR3 is TGCGCCAGCAGCCTCTGGAGGCAGGGAGGAGAAAAACTGTTTTTT. The encoded protein is CASSLWRQGGEKLFF. V is TRBV4-1 and J is TRBJ1-4, with TRBD1 as a possible D gene (5 bases). Germline CDR1 MGHRA, CDR2 YSYEKL. The CDR3 contains 15 residues. With 4 bases removed from V and 8 bases from J, the gap between germline ends came to 17 bases.

The V and J genes are TRBV4-1 and TRBJ2-7; 12 nucleotides line up with TRBD1. CDR1 is MGHRA and CDR2 is YSYEKL in the germline V gene. Losses at the gene ends were 3 bases for V and 6 bases for J; bases not matched to a gene: 3. This CDR3 spans 14 amino acids. CDR3 sequence: CASSQRDRGLEQYF. Here the CDR3 DNA reads TGCGCCAGCAGCCAGCGGGACAGGGGGCTCGAGCAGTACTTC.

This chain links TRBV18 with TRBJ2-4; D is perhaps TRBD1 (7 bases). CDR1 and CDR2 (germline): KGHSH, LQKENI. Trimming cost V 0 bases and J 2 bases, with 14 bases left between them. The CDR3 runs 17 residues. CDR3 region: CASSPPGQGGTKNIQYF. The CDR3 coding sequence is TGTGCCAGCTCACCACCAGGGCAGGGGGGAACCAAAAACATTCAGTACTTC.

Notes on this clone: This specimen includes other DNA sequences encoding the same CDR3. CDR3 nucleotide sequence: TGTGCCTGGAAACGGTCTGGAAACACCATATATTTT. Encoded protein: CAWKRSGNTIYF. The V and J genes are TRBV30 and TRBJ1-3; no clear D gene. CDR1 GTSNPN and CDR2 SVGIG come from the germline V gene (reference sequence). There are 12 residues in the CDR3. Deletions cut 4 bases from V and 1 base from J, with 5 bases between.

CDR3 DNA sequence: TGTGCCAGCAGCTTATTGGGGCAGGGGGCGCGGTTCACCTTC. It yields the protein CASSLLGQGARFTF. The chain is built from TRBV11-2 and TRBJ1-2; 8 nucleotides match TRBD1. CDR1 is SGHAT and CDR2 is FQNNGV in the germline V gene. The trim removed 2 bases at V and 13 bases at J, leaving 12 bases unmatched. CDR3 length equals 14 residues.

The genes are TRBV7-6 and TRBJ2-5, with 8 bases that match TRBD2. Germline CDR1 is SGHVS and CDR2 is FNYEAQ. CDR3 size: 15 residues. V lost 2 bases, J lost 4 bases, and 6 bases stayed unmatched. CDR3 nucleotide sequence: TGTGCCAGCAGCTTACCGGGGGGGCAGGGAGAGACCCAGTACTTC. It translates to CASSLPGGQGETQYF.

J is TRBJ2-7 and V is TRBV15; 9 bases agree with TRBD1. With V trimmed by 2 bases and J by 5 bases, 10 bases remained unmatched. This CDR3 region has 16 residues. CDR1 and CDR2 (germline): LNHNV, YYDKDF (reference sequence). The CDR3 DNA follows: TGTGCCACCAGCAGAACCCCGGGACAGGGTAGGGACGAGCAGTACTTC. This sequence encodes CATSRTPGQGRDEQYF.